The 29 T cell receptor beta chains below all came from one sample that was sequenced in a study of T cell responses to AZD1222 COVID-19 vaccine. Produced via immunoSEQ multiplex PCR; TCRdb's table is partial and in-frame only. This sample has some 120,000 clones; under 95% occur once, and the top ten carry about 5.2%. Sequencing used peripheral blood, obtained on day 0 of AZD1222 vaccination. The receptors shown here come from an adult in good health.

The CDR3 DNA follows: TGTGCCAGCAGCCCGAGGGCAGTTAACACTGAAGCTTTCTTT. This sequence encodes CASSPRAVNTEAFF. The chain uses TRBV3-1 (or the pseudogene TRBV3-2) and TRBJ1-1; the D is unclear. V shed 4 bases and J shed 2 bases, with 11 bases lying between them. The germline CDR1 and CDR2 sequences are LGHDT and YNNKEL (reference sequence). The CDR3 sequence is 14 residues long.

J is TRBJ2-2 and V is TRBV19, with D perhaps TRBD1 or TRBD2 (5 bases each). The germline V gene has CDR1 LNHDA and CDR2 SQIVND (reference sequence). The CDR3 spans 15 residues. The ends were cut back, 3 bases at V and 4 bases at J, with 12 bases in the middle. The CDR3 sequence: CASSMRQGATGELFF. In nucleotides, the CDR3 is TGTGCCAGTAGTATGAGGCAGGGAGCCACCGGGGAGCTGTTTTTT.

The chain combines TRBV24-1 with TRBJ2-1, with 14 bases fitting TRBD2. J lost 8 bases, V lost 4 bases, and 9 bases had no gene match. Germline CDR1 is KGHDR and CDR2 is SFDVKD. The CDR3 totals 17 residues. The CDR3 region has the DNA TGTGCCACCAGTGACCCAATGACTAGCGGGAGGGCCCATGAGCAGTTCTTC. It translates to CATSDPMTSGRAHEQFF.

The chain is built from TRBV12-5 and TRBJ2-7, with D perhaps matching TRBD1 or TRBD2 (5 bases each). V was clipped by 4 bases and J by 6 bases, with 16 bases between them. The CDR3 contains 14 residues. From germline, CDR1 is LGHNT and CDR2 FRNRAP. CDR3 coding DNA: TGTGCTAGTGGTTCCACCGGGACCCGGCGCGAGCAGTACTTC. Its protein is CASGSTGTRREQYF.

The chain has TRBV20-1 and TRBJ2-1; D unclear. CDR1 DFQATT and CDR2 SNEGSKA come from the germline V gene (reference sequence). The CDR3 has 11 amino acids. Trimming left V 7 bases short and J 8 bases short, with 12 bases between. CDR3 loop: CSVSKMDEQFF. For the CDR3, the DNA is TGCAGTGTTAGTAAGATGGATGAGCAGTTCTTC.

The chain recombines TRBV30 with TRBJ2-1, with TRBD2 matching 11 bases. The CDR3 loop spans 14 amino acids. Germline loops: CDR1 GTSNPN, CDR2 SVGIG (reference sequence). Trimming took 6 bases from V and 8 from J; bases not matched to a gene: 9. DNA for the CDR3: TGTGCCTGCCTAACTAGCGGGAGTGTCCATGAGCAGTTCTTC. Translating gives CACLTSGSVHEQFF.

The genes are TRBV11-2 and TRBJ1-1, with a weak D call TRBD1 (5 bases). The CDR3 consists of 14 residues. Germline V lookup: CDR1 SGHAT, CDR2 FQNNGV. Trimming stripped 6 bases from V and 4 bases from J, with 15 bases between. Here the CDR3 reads CASSPMRGATEAFF. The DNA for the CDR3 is TGTGCCAGCAGTCCCATGAGAGGGGCCACTGAAGCTTTCTTT.

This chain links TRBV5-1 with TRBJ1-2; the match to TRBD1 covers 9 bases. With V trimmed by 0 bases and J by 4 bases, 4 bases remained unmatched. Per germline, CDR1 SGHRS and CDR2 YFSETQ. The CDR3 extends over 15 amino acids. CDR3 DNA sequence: TGCGCCAGCAGCTTGGGGGACAGGGAAATCTATGGCTACACCTTC. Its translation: CASSLGDREIYGYTF.

CDR3 sequence: CASSIGPEEETQYF. CDR3 coding DNA: TGTGCCAGCAGCATAGGTCCTGAAGAGGAGACCCAGTACTTC. This rearrangement joins TRBV7-9 to TRBJ2-5, with unresolved D. The length of the CDR3 is 14 residues. Trimming shortened V by 5 bases and J by 5 bases, and 15 bases separated the two germline ends. Germline V gene sequence: CDR1 SEHNR, CDR2 FQNEAQ (reference sequence).

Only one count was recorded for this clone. The CDR3 region has the DNA TGCGCCAGCAGCTTCGTTGGGGCTAGCGGGTTGGAGACCCAGTACTTC. It encodes CASSFVGASGLETQYF. The chain has TRBV5-1 and TRBJ2-5; 8 bases agree with TRBD2. The CDR3 spans 16 residues. Germline V gives CDR1 SGHRS, CDR2 YFSETQ. V shed 2 bases and J 5 bases; nucleotides not matched to a gene: 11.

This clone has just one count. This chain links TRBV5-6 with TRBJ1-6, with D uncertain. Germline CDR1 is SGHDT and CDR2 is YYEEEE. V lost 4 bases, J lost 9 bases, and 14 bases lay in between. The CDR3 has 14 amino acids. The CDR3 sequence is CASSPGFLRSPLHF. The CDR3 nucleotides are TGTGCCAGCAGCCCGGGCTTCCTTCGTTCACCCCTCCACTTT.

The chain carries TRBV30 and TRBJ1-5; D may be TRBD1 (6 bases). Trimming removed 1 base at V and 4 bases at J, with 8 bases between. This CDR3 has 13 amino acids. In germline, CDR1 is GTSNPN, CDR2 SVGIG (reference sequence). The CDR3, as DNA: TGTGCCTGGAGTGGACAGGCGAATCAGCCCCAGCATTTT. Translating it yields CAWSGQANQPQHF. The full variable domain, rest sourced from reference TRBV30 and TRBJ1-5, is SQTIHQWPATLVQPVGSPLSLECTVEGTSNPNLYWYRQAAGRGLQLLFYSVGIGQISSEVPQNLSASRPQDRQFILSSKKLLLSDSGFYLCAWSGQANQPQHFGDGTRLSIL.

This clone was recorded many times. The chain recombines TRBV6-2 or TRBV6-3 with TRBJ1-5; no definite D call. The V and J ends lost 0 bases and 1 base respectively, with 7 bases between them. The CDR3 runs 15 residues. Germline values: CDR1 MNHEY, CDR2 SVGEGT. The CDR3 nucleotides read TGTGCCAGCAGTTACTCGGTGGACAGCAATCAGCCCCAGCATTTT. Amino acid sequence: CASSYSVDSNQPQHF.

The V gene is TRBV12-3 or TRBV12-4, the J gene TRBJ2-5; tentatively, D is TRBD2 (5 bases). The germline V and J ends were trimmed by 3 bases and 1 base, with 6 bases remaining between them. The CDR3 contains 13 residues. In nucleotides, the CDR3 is TGTGCCAGCAGTTTGGAGGTCCAAGAGACCCAGTACTTC. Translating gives CASSLEVQETQYF.

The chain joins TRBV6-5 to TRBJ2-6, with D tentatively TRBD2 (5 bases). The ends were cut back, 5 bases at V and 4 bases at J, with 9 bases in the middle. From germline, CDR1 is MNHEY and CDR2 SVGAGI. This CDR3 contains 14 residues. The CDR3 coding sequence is TGTGCCAGCAGTATGGAGGAAGGGGCCAACGTCCTGACTTTC. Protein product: CASSMEEGANVLTF.

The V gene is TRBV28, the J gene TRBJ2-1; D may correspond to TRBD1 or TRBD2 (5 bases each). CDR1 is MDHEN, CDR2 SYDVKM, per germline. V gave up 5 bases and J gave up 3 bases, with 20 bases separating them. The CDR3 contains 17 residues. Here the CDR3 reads CASSEPSRMRGYNEQFF. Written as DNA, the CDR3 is TGTGCCAGCAGTGAACCCTCGAGGATGAGGGGCTACAATGAGCAGTTCTTC.

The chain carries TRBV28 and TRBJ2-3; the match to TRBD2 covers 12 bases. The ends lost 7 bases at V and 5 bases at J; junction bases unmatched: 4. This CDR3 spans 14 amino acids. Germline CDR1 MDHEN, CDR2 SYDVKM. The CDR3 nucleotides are TGTGCCAGCAATCTAGCGGGAGGGGGAGATACGCAGTATTTT. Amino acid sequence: CASNLAGGGDTQYF.

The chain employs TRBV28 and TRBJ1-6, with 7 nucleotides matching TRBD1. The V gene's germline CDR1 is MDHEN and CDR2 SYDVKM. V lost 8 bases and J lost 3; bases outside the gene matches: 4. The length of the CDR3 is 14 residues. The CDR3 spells CASSQGDYNSPLHF. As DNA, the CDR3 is TGTGCCAGCTCGCAGGGGGACTATAATTCACCCCTCCACTTT.

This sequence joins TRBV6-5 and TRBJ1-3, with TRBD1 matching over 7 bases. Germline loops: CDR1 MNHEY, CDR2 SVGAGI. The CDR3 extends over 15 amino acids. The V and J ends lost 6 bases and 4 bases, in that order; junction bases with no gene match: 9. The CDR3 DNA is TGTGCCAGCAGGGCTAGAGGGGGCTCGGGAAACACCATATATTTT. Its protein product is CASRARGGSGNTIYF.

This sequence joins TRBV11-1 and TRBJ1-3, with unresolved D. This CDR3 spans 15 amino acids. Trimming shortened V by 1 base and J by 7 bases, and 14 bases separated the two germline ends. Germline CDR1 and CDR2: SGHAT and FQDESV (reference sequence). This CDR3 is CASSLGRQPGNTIYF. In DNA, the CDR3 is TGTGCCAGCAGCTTAGGACGTCAGCCGGGGAACACCATATATTTT.

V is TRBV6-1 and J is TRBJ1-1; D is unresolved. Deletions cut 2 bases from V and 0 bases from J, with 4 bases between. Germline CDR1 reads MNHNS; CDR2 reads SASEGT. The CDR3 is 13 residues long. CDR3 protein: CASSEHLNTEAFF. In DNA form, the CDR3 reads TGTGCCAGCAGTGAACATCTGAACACTGAAGCTTTCTTT.

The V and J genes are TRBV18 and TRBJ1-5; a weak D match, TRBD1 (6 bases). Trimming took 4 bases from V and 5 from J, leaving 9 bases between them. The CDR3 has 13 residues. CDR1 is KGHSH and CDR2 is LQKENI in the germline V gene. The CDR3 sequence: CASSQDRDQPQHF. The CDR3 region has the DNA TGTGCCAGCTCACAGGACAGAGATCAGCCCCAGCATTTT.

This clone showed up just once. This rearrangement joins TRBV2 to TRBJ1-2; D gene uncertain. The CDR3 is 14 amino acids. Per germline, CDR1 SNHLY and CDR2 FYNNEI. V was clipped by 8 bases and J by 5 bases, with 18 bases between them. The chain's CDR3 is CASHPRRAWYGYTF. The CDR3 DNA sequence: TGTGCCAGCCATCCCCGGAGGGCCTGGTATGGCTACACCTTC.

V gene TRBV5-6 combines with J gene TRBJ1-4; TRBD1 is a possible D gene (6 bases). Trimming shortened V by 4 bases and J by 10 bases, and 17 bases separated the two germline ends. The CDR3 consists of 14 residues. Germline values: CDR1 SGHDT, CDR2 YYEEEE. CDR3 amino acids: CASSLQDRFAKLFF. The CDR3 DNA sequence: TGTGCCAGCAGCCTCCAGGACAGATTTGCAAAACTGTTTTTT.

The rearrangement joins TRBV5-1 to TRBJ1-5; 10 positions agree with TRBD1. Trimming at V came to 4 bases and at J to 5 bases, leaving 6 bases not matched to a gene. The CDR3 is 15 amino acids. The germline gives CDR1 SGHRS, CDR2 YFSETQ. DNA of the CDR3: TGCGCCAGCAGCCCGGGACAGGGGAGGGATCAGCCCCAGCATTTT. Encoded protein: CASSPGQGRDQPQHF.

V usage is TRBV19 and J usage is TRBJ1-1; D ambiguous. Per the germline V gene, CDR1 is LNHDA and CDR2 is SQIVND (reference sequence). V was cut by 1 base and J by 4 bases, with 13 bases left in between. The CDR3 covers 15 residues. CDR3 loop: CASSIVGLARTEAFF. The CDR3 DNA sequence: TGTGCCAGTAGTATAGTGGGCCTAGCGCGCACTGAAGCTTTCTTT.

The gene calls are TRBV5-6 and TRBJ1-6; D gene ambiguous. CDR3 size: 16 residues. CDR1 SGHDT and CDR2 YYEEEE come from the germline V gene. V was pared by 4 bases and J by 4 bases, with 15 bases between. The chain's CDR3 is CASSVAGRTYNSPLHF. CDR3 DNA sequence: TGTGCCAGCAGCGTCGCGGGCAGGACGTATAATTCACCCCTCCACTTT.

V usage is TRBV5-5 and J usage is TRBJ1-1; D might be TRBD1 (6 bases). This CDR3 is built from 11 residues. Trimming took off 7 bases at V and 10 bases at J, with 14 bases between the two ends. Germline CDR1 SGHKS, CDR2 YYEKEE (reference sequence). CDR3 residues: CASGGPDPAFF. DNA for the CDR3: TGTGCCAGCGGGGGGCCGGACCCAGCTTTCTTT.

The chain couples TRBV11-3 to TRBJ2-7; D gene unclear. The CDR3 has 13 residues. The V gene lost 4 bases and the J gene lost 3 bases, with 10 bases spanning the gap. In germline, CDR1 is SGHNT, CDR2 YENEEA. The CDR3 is CASSSSYDYEQYF. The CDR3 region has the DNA TGTGCCAGCAGCTCCTCTTATGACTACGAGCAGTACTTC.